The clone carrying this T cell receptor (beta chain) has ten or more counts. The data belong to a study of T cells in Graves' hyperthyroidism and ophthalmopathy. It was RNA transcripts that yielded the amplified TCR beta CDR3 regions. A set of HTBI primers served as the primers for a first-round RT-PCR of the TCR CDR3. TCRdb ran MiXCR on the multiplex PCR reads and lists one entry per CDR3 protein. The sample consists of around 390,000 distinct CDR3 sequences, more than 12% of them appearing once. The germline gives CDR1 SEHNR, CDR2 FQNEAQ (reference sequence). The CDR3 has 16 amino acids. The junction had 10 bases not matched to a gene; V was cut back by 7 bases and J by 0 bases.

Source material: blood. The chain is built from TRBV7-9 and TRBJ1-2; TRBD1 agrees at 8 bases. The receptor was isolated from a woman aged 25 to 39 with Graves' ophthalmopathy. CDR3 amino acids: CASKGQAATANYGYTF. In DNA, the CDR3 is TGTGCCAGCAAGGGACAGGCGGCTACAGCTAACTATGGCTACACCTTC.